These 18 T cell receptor beta chains were sequenced from one sample in a study of cytotoxic CD8 clonotypes in ibrutinib-treated CLL. Profiled with immunoSEQ multiplex PCR; TCRdb holds only in-frame clones, not every one. In the table there are some 170,000 clones, about 88% of which are singletons. Sequencing used PBMCs, obtained at disease progression, from a patient treated with ibrutinib. Every receptor here comes from a human donor with chronic lymphocytic leukemia.

This clone came up a few times. The chain uses TRBV7-2 and TRBJ2-6; the match to TRBD1 covers 11 bases. CDR1 and CDR2 from the germline V gene are SGHTA and FQGNSA. The junction had 6 bases not matched to a gene; V was cut back by 4 bases and J by 4 bases. The CDR3 totals 17 residues. CDR3: CASSSGQGAMGANVLTF. In DNA form, the CDR3 reads TGTGCCAGCAGCTCCGGACAGGGGGCTATGGGGGCCAACGTCCTGACTTTC.

This chain uses TRBV7-8 with TRBJ1-1; no clear D. Trimming took off 2 bases at V and 3 bases at J, with 7 bases between the two ends. The CDR3 length is 13 residues. Germline CDR1 SGHVS, CDR2 FQNEAQ. The CDR3 bases are TGTGCCAGCAGCTTACCCCAGTACACTGAAGCTTTCTTT. This encodes CASSLPQYTEAFF.

This chain links TRBV28 with TRBJ1-1; D gene unclear. Germline-derived CDR1 and CDR2 are MDHEN and SYDVKM. This CDR3 contains 16 residues. V was cut by 2 bases and J by 0 bases, with 13 bases left in between. CDR3 nucleotide sequence: TGTGCCAGCAGTTTAACGACACGGCCCGTGAACACTGAAGCTTTCTTT. Amino acid sequence: CASSLTTRPVNTEAFF.

The J gene is TRBJ2-7, the V gene TRBV9; D gene uncertain. The length of the CDR3 is 13 residues. V was shortened by 0 bases and J by 9 bases, with 13 bases between the two germline ends. Germline CDR1 and CDR2: SGDLS and YYNGEE. DNA for the CDR3: TGTGCCAGCAGCGTAGCGCACGCAGGCGGGCAGTACTTC. As protein: CASSVAHAGGQYF.

The CDR3 nucleotides are TGTGCCAGCAGCTTATTACTAGCGGACTACGAGCAGTACTTC. This sequence encodes CASSLLLADYEQYF. The V gene is TRBV7-2, the J gene TRBJ2-7, with 8 bases fitting TRBD2. This CDR3 spans 14 amino acids. J gave up 3 bases and V 2 bases, and 3 bases lay outside the gene matches. Germline-derived CDR1 and CDR2 are SGHTA and FQGNSA.

The J gene is TRBJ1-2, the V gene TRBV9; the D gene is possibly TRBD1 (5 bases). The CDR3 extends over 15 amino acids. Trimming removed 2 bases at V and 10 bases at J, with 21 bases between. Germline CDR1 SGDLS, CDR2 YYNGEE. The DNA for the CDR3 is TGTGCCAGCAGCGTGGGGATTCCGGGACGGTATATCTACACCTTC. It codes for CASSVGIPGRYIYTF.

This chain links TRBV5-5 with TRBJ2-7; TRBD1 aligns across 12 bases. The CDR3 is 16 residues long. V was clipped by 1 base and J by 5 bases; unmatched bases: 7. The germline CDR1 and CDR2 sequences are SGHKS and YYEKEE (reference sequence). The CDR3 coding sequence is TGTGCCAGCAGCTTGACGGCCGGGACAGGGGGCCACGAGCAGTACTTC. This gives the protein CASSLTAGTGGHEQYF.

The gene calls are TRBV5-1 and TRBJ2-2; 9 bases agree with TRBD2. There are 17 residues in the CDR3. The V segment lost 0 bases and the J segment 3 bases; nucleotides outside the gene matches: 6. Germline V lookup: CDR1 SGHRS, CDR2 YFSETQ. Here the CDR3 DNA reads TGCGCCAGCAGCTTGGGGGCGGGAGGGCCGTACACCGGGGAGCTGTTTTTT. This translates into CASSLGAGGPYTGELFF.

This clone has a handful of counts. The genes are TRBV6-4 and TRBJ2-4; the D call may be TRBD1 or TRBD2 (5 bases each). Germline V CDR1 and CDR2: MRHNA, SNTAGT. V lost 2 bases to trimming and J lost 8 bases, with 13 bases between them. The CDR3 is 14 amino acids. CDR3 in amino acids: CASSDRGLGDIQYF. The CDR3 region has the DNA TGTGCCAGCAGTGACAGAGGGTTGGGGGACATTCAGTACTTC.

This clone has only one observation. V gene TRBV29-1 combines with J gene TRBJ2-1; no firm D call. Between the trimmed V and J ends, which lost 3 bases and 5 bases, there was a span of 2 bases. Germline CDR1 SQVTM, CDR2 ANQGSEA. This CDR3 region has 10 residues. The CDR3 DNA is TGCAGCGTTGATAACAATGAGCAGTTCTTC. Residues: CSVDNNEQFF.

The rearrangement joins TRBV5-1 to TRBJ2-3; D not resolved. V shed 2 bases and J shed 3 bases, with 13 bases lying between them. The CDR3 runs to 15 residues. The germline CDR1 and CDR2 sequences are SGHRS and YFSETQ. The CDR3 coding sequence is TGCGCCAGCAGCTTCGACCCGCGGAGTACAGATACGCAGTATTTT. Protein: CASSFDPRSTDTQYF.

The CDR3: CASSFPRGSQDYGYTF. The CDR3 DNA reads as TGTGCCAGCAGCTTTCCCCGGGGTAGCCAGGACTATGGCTACACCTTC. The J gene is TRBJ1-2, the V gene TRBV7-8; D unresolved. The CDR3 contains 16 residues. Trimming cost V 3 bases and J 3 bases, with 17 bases left between them. From germline, CDR1 is SGHVS and CDR2 FQNEAQ.

The V and J genes are TRBV7-2 and TRBJ1-5; tentatively, D is TRBD1 (5 bases). The CDR3 consists of 16 residues. The V end lost 3 bases, the J end lost 4 bases, and 16 bases lay between the germline ends. Germline V lookup: CDR1 SGHTA, CDR2 FQGNSA. The CDR3 protein is CASSFRLDSSNQPQHF. CDR3 nucleotides: TGTGCCAGCAGCTTTCGATTAGACAGTTCAAATCAGCCCCAGCATTTT.

J is TRBJ2-3 and V is TRBV27; D ambiguous. Trimming took off 3 bases at V and 0 bases at J, with 4 bases between the two ends. The CDR3 totals 13 residues. CDR1 is MNHEY, CDR2 SMNVEV, per germline (reference sequence). The DNA for the CDR3 is TGTGCCAGCAGTTTCGCTAGCACAGATACGCAGTATTTT. The encoded protein is CASSFASTDTQYF.

J is TRBJ1-1 and V is TRBV29-1; D perhaps matches TRBD1 (6 bases). This CDR3 is built from 14 residues. Per germline, CDR1 SQVTM and CDR2 ANQGSEA. V lost 3 bases and J 4 bases, leaving 15 bases between the germline ends. The CDR3 is CSVETGGSGTEAFF. For the CDR3, the DNA is TGCAGCGTTGAGACGGGGGGCAGTGGCACTGAAGCTTTCTTT.

This chain connects TRBV6-5 to TRBJ1-1; 8 bases are a match to TRBD1. CDR3 size: 13 residues. J was trimmed by 13 bases and V by 6 bases; bases with no gene match: 13. Germline V gene lookup returns CDR1 MNHEY and CDR2 SVGAGI. The CDR3 bases are TGTGCCAGCAGCTTGGACAGGGTCTCAGTACTTTTCTTT. Its translation: CASSLDRVSVLFF.

The chain recombines TRBV7-6 with TRBJ1-1; possible D gene TRBD1, 5 bases. V lost 5 bases and J lost 5, with 9 bases in between. CDR1 and CDR2 from the germline V gene are SGHVS and FNYEAQ. This CDR3 comprises 12 residues. In DNA, the CDR3 is TGTGCCAGCAGCCCAGGGTGGACTGAAGCTTTCTTT. This gives the protein CASSPGWTEAFF.

This clone was seen a single time. The rearrangement uses TRBV5-4 and TRBJ1-5, with 7 bases matching TRBD1. Germline CDR1 and CDR2: SGHNT and YYREEE (reference sequence). CDR3 length: 14 amino acids. The junction had 7 bases not matched to a gene; V was cut back by 4 bases and J by 6 bases. The CDR3 DNA reads as TGTGCCAGCAGCACCGACAGGGCGGGTCAGCCCCAGCATTTT. Translating it yields CASSTDRAGQPQHF.